This is a list of T cell receptor beta chains from one sample in a study of OX40 agonist ivuxolimab in advanced cancers. Profiling relied on immunoSEQ multiplex PCR, and the TCRdb table lists in-frame clones only, not all of them. The sample has more than 45,000 clones, approximately 89% seen once. Sequences were derived from CD4+ or CD8+ T cells sorted from blood, sampled in a trial of the OX40 agonist ivuxolimab. The receptors come from an adult with an advanced solid tumor such as melanoma, head and neck, liver or kidney cancer. CDR3s include the opening cysteine and the closing phenylalanine or tryptophan. A D gene is named only where the DNA matches it firmly. Where a row states a size, it is once, few, many or the class of an expanded clone; other rows omit it.

clone_size: -; j_call: TRBJ1-2; v_call: TRBV6-4; d_call: TRBD1; cdr3_nt: TGTGCCAGCAGTGACGGGACTACTACAGGGGCCTATGGCTACACCTTC; cdr3_aa: CASSDGTTTGAYGYTF
clone_size: few; j_call: TRBJ2-7; v_call: TRBV6-1; d_call: TRBD1; cdr3_nt: TGTGCCAGCACCCTGGACAGGGACTACGAGCAGTACTTC; cdr3_aa: CASTLDRDYEQYF
clone_size: -; j_call: TRBJ2-7; v_call: TRBV7-2; d_call: TRBD2; cdr3_nt: TGTGCCAGCAGCCTAGCGGGAGTCTTGTACGAGCAGTACTTC; cdr3_aa: CASSLAGVLYEQYF
clone_size: -; j_call: TRBJ1-2; v_call: TRBV5-5; d_call: -; cdr3_nt: TGTGCCAGCAGCTTATCGGGGGGCTTGGGCTACACCTTC; cdr3_aa: CASSLSGGLGYTF
clone_size: -; j_call: TRBJ1-4; v_call: TRBV28; d_call: -; cdr3_nt: TGTGCCAGCAAAAACTCTAATGAAAAACTGTTTTTT; cdr3_aa: CASKNSNEKLFF
clone_size: -; j_call: TRBJ1-6; v_call: TRBV19; d_call: TRBD1; cdr3_nt: TGTGCCAGTAGTATCAGATCCGACAGGGCGGATTCACCCCTCCACTTT; cdr3_aa: CASSIRSDRADSPLHF
clone_size: -; j_call: TRBJ1-4; v_call: TRBV18; d_call: TRBD1; cdr3_nt: TGTGCCAGCTCACCACCGGGACAGGGGACTGAAAAACTGTTTTTT; cdr3_aa: CASSPPGQGTEKLFF
clone_size: -; j_call: TRBJ2-1; v_call: TRBV5-4; d_call: -; cdr3_nt: TGTGCCAGCAGCTTAGACAGTTACCCCTACAATGAGCAGTTCTTC; cdr3_aa: CASSLDSYPYNEQFF
clone_size: -; j_call: TRBJ2-5; v_call: TRBV15; d_call: -; cdr3_nt: TGTGCCACCAGCAGCAGCTTGGTTAGTAGAGAGACCCAGTACTTC; cdr3_aa: CATSSSLVSRETQYF
clone_size: -; j_call: TRBJ1-2; v_call: TRBV5-1; d_call: -; cdr3_nt: TGCGCCAGCAGCTTACGACCCAACTATGGCTACACCTTC; cdr3_aa: CASSLRPNYGYTF
clone_size: -; j_call: TRBJ2-3; v_call: TRBV7-9; d_call: TRBD2; cdr3_nt: TGTGCCAGCAGCTGGGAGGGGATTGGGACAGATACGCAGTATTTT; cdr3_aa: CASSWEGIGTDTQYF
clone_size: once; j_call: TRBJ1-3; v_call: TRBV28; d_call: -; cdr3_nt: TGTGCCAGCATTTCGGGAAACACCATATATTTT; cdr3_aa: CASISGNTIYF
clone_size: -; j_call: TRBJ2-5; v_call: TRBV4-3; d_call: -; cdr3_nt: TGCGCCAGCAGCCAAGGCGCCTCTGAGGGGGAGACCCAGTACTTC; cdr3_aa: CASSQGASEGETQYF
clone_size: few; j_call: TRBJ2-7; v_call: TRBV28; d_call: TRBD1; cdr3_nt: TGTGCCAGCGGCAGGGGGACCTACGAGCAGTACTTC; cdr3_aa: CASGRGTYEQYF
clone_size: -; j_call: TRBJ1-2; v_call: TRBV28; d_call: -; cdr3_nt: TGTGCCAGCGTGGGGGGTCCTTCCTCAGACTACACCTTC; cdr3_aa: CASVGGPSSDYTF
clone_size: -; j_call: TRBJ2-1; v_call: TRBV14; d_call: -; cdr3_nt: TGTGCCAGCAGCTCGGGACACAGGAATGAGCAGTTCTTC; cdr3_aa: CASSSGHRNEQFF
clone_size: -; j_call: TRBJ2-7; v_call: TRBV2; d_call: -; cdr3_nt: TGTGCCAGCAGGGCCGGGACCGCTCAGGTAGTGCAGTACTTC; cdr3_aa: CASRAGTAQVVQYF
clone_size: -; j_call: TRBJ2-5; v_call: TRBV6-5; d_call: TRBD1; cdr3_nt: TGTGCCAGCAGTTGGACAGGGGGTTGGCAAGAGACCCAGTACTTC; cdr3_aa: CASSWTGGWQETQYF
clone_size: -; j_call: TRBJ2-6; v_call: TRBV5-1; d_call: -; cdr3_nt: TGCGCCAGCAGCTTGGATGTCTCTGGGGCCAACGTCCTGACTTTC; cdr3_aa: CASSLDVSGANVLTF
clone_size: once; j_call: TRBJ2-4; v_call: TRBV2; d_call: -; cdr3_nt: TGTGCCAGCAGCGGGGAAGGAGTTGTTAACATTCAGTACTTC; cdr3_aa: CASSGEGVVNIQYF
clone_size: -; j_call: TRBJ1-5; v_call: TRBV6-5; d_call: -; cdr3_nt: TGTGCCAGCAGTTCGACAAGGATTCAGCCCCAGCATTTT; cdr3_aa: CASSSTRIQPQHF
clone_size: -; j_call: TRBJ1-1; v_call: TRBV19; d_call: -; cdr3_nt: TGTGCCAGTAGTTCGGGGGAAATGCGGACTGAAGCTTTCTTT; cdr3_aa: CASSSGEMRTEAFF
clone_size: -; j_call: TRBJ2-7; v_call: TRBV28; d_call: TRBD2; cdr3_nt: TGTGCCTCGAGCGGGAGCTCCTACGAGCAGTACTTC; cdr3_aa: CASSGSSYEQYF
clone_size: -; j_call: TRBJ2-7; v_call: TRBV6-1; d_call: TRBD1; cdr3_nt: TGTGCCAGCACACCCCCGGGACAGGGACGAGCGGAGCAGTACTTC; cdr3_aa: CASTPPGQGRAEQYF
clone_size: -; j_call: TRBJ2-5; v_call: TRBV9; d_call: -; cdr3_nt: TGTGCCAGCAGCTCAACAGGAAACCAAGAGACCCAGTACTTC; cdr3_aa: CASSSTGNQETQYF
clone_size: few; j_call: TRBJ2-3; v_call: TRBV5-1; d_call: -; cdr3_nt: TGCGCCAGCAGCCCTGGAGGATCAGTAGATACGCAGTATTTT; cdr3_aa: CASSPGGSVDTQYF
clone_size: few; j_call: TRBJ2-7; v_call: TRBV5-6; d_call: -; cdr3_nt: TGTGCCAGCAGTGCAGCCTACGAGCAGTACTTC; cdr3_aa: CASSAAYEQYF
clone_size: -; j_call: TRBJ1-4; v_call: TRBV5-4; d_call: -; cdr3_nt: TGTGCCAGCAGCTTTAAGGTCCAGGCGTCAACTAATGAAAAACTGTTTTTT; cdr3_aa: CASSFKVQASTNEKLFF
clone_size: few; j_call: TRBJ1-3; v_call: TRBV30; d_call: -; cdr3_nt: TGTGCCTGGAGTGTAGGGGGCTCTGGAAACACCATATATTTT; cdr3_aa: CAWSVGGSGNTIYF